Listed below are T cell receptor beta chains from one sample, sequenced in a study of identical twins. TCRdb recomputed calls from the 5' RACE reads with MiXCR, one row per CDR3 protein. The sample carries 1,800,000 or so distinct CDR3 sequences, 25% to 35% recorded once. The sequencing sample was made of cord blood. The receptors stem from a newborn girl in good health. Each CDR3 is given with its conserved first and last residue. D genes are given only for firm matches. Clone size appears in some rows only: once, few, many, or a class for an expanded clone.

V gene: TRBV24-1; clone size: NA; J gene: TRBJ2-5; D gene: NA; CDR3 DNA: TGTGCCACCAGTGATAGGTTGGTAGAGACCCAGTACTTC; CDR3 protein: CATSDRLVETQYF
V gene: TRBV19; clone size: NA; J gene: TRBJ2-1; D gene: TRBD1; CDR3 DNA: TGTGCAGCCGGGACAGGCTACAATGAGCAGTTCTTC; CDR3 protein: CAAGTGYNEQFF
V gene: TRBV6-5; clone size: NA; J gene: TRBJ1-4; D gene: NA; CDR3 DNA: TGTGCCAGCGGACCAACAGGACTTCAAAATGAAAAACTGTTTTTT; CDR3 protein: CASGPTGLQNEKLFF
V gene: TRBV2; clone size: once; J gene: TRBJ2-3; D gene: TRBD2; CDR3 DNA: TGTGCCAGCACCCAAAGCGCGAGCGGGGCCCTTTCCACAGATACGCAGTATTTT; CDR3 protein: CASTQSASGALSTDTQYF
V gene: TRBV6-1; clone size: NA; J gene: TRBJ2-7; D gene: TRBD2; CDR3 DNA: TGTGCCAGCAGTGAACCCCTACTAGCGGTCTACGAGCAGTACTTC; CDR3 protein: CASSEPLLAVYEQYF
V gene: TRBV28; clone size: NA; J gene: TRBJ2-7; D gene: NA; CDR3 DNA: TGTGCCAGCAGTTTATTGGAGGGACTCCCTGACGAGCAGTACTTC; CDR3 protein: CASSLLEGLPDEQYF
V gene: TRBV14; clone size: few; J gene: TRBJ1-5; D gene: NA; CDR3 DNA: TGTGCCAGCAGCCGCGACCGAAGCAGGGGAAGGGGTCAGCCCCAGCATTTT; CDR3 protein: CASSRDRSRGRGQPQHF
V gene: TRBV12-3/TRBV12-4; clone size: NA; J gene: TRBJ2-1; D gene: TRBD1; CDR3 DNA: TGTGCCAGCAGTCCCGGGACAGGGAGGATGTACAATGAGCAGTTCTTC; CDR3 protein: CASSPGTGRMYNEQFF
V gene: TRBV5-1; clone size: NA; J gene: TRBJ2-5; D gene: TRBD1; CDR3 DNA: TGCGCCAGCAGCTCTACCGGGACAGGGAAAGAGACCCAGTACTTC; CDR3 protein: CASSSTGTGKETQYF
V gene: TRBV11-2; clone size: NA; J gene: TRBJ2-7; D gene: TRBD2; CDR3 DNA: TGTGCCAGCAGAGGGACTAGCGGGCTCCGAAACTCCTACGAGCAGTACTTC; CDR3 protein: CASRGTSGLRNSYEQYF
V gene: TRBV27; clone size: NA; J gene: TRBJ2-5; D gene: TRBD2; CDR3 DNA: TGTGCCAGCGGTCTGACTAGCGGGAGAGGGGAGACCCAGTACTTC; CDR3 protein: CASGLTSGRGETQYF
V gene: TRBV12-3/TRBV12-4; clone size: NA; J gene: TRBJ2-1; D gene: TRBD1; CDR3 DNA: TGTGCCAGCACCGACCGGACAGGGGCCTACAATGAGCAGTTCTTC; CDR3 protein: CASTDRTGAYNEQFF
V gene: TRBV4-2; clone size: few; J gene: TRBJ2-3; D gene: NA; CDR3 DNA: TGTGCCAGCAGCCAAGACGCCCCCGGGTGGAGCAGAGATACGCAGTATTTT; CDR3 protein: CASSQDAPGWSRDTQYF
V gene: TRBV21-1; clone size: NA; J gene: TRBJ1-5; D gene: NA; CDR3 DNA: TGTGCCAGCAGCAAAGCGCTCGGGGGAAGACAGCCCCAGCATTTT; CDR3 protein: CASSKALGGRQPQHF
V gene: TRBV28; clone size: many; J gene: TRBJ2-1; D gene: TRBD1; CDR3 DNA: TGTGCCAGCAGTTTACCCGACAGGGTCTACAATGAGCAGTTCTTC; CDR3 protein: CASSLPDRVYNEQFF
V gene: TRBV11-2; clone size: few; J gene: TRBJ1-1; D gene: NA; CDR3 DNA: TGTGCCAGCAGCTTAGCTACGCTCATGAACACTGAAGCTTTCTTT; CDR3 protein: CASSLATLMNTEAFF
V gene: TRBV27; clone size: few; J gene: TRBJ2-7; D gene: TRBD1; CDR3 DNA: TGTGCCAGCACTCGGACAGGTTCGGGCTACGAGCAGTACTTC; CDR3 protein: CASTRTGSGYEQYF
V gene: TRBV28; clone size: few; J gene: TRBJ1-4; D gene: NA; CDR3 DNA: TGTGCCAGCAAATGGATATGGGCTGAAAAACTGTTTTTT; CDR3 protein: CASKWIWAEKLFF
V gene: TRBV4-1; clone size: NA; J gene: TRBJ2-7; D gene: TRBD1; CDR3 DNA: TGCGCCAGCAGCCAAGGCGGACAGGGGGGAATCTACGAGCAGTACTTC; CDR3 protein: CASSQGGQGGIYEQYF
V gene: TRBV7-2; clone size: many; J gene: TRBJ1-2; D gene: NA; CDR3 DNA: TGTGCCAGCAGCTTAGACGGGACATATGGCTACACCTTC; CDR3 protein: CASSLDGTYGYTF
V gene: TRBV12-5; clone size: NA; J gene: TRBJ2-4; D gene: NA; CDR3 DNA: TGTGCTAGTGGTTTGCTGGGGGACAATGAGCGGTACTTC; CDR3 protein: CASGLLGDNERYF
V gene: TRBV7-9; clone size: few; J gene: TRBJ1-6; D gene: NA; CDR3 DNA: TGTGCCAGCACCCTGGGCGGGAGTTCGAATTCACCCCTCCACTTT; CDR3 protein: CASTLGGSSNSPLHF
V gene: TRBV2; clone size: NA; J gene: TRBJ1-5; D gene: NA; CDR3 DNA: TGTGCCAGCAAACGGGACACCAATCAGCCCCAGCATTTT; CDR3 protein: CASKRDTNQPQHF
V gene: TRBV6-1; clone size: NA; J gene: TRBJ1-2; D gene: NA; CDR3 DNA: TGTGCCAGCGGTAGGGTTACTAACTATGGCTACACCTTC; CDR3 protein: CASGRVTNYGYTF
V gene: TRBV7-9; clone size: NA; J gene: TRBJ1-6; D gene: TRBD1; CDR3 DNA: TGTGCCAGCAGCCCTGACAGGGCAGGGCATTCACCCCTCCACTTT; CDR3 protein: CASSPDRAGHSPLHF
V gene: TRBV20-1; clone size: few; J gene: TRBJ2-3; D gene: TRBD2; CDR3 DNA: TGCAGTGCTAGAGCGTTTTTGGGACTAGCGGGGGAGACAGATACGCAGTATTTT; CDR3 protein: CSARAFLGLAGETDTQYF
V gene: TRBV4-2; clone size: once; J gene: TRBJ2-3; D gene: TRBD2; CDR3 DNA: TGTGCCAGCAGCCAAGATCCACCGGGACTAGCGGGCACAGATACGCAGTATTTT; CDR3 protein: CASSQDPPGLAGTDTQYF
V gene: TRBV21-1; clone size: NA; J gene: TRBJ2-3; D gene: NA; CDR3 DNA: TGTGCCAGCAGCAAAGAGGGCGGGGGAAGCACAGATACGCAGTATTTT; CDR3 protein: CASSKEGGGSTDTQYF
V gene: TRBV5-6; clone size: few; J gene: TRBJ2-7; D gene: TRBD1; CDR3 DNA: TGTGCCAGCACTCTGGGGGACAGCTCCTACGAGCAGTACTTC; CDR3 protein: CASTLGDSSYEQYF
V gene: TRBV11-2; clone size: few; J gene: TRBJ2-4; D gene: TRBD1; CDR3 DNA: TGTGCCAGCAGCCCAACGGGACAGCTATTCAAAAACATTCAGTACTTC; CDR3 protein: CASSPTGQLFKNIQYF
V gene: TRBV10-2; clone size: few; J gene: TRBJ2-2; D gene: TRBD2; CDR3 DNA: TGCGCCAGCAGTGAGTCGAATCTAGCGGGCACCGGGGAGCTGTTTTTT; CDR3 protein: CASSESNLAGTGELFF